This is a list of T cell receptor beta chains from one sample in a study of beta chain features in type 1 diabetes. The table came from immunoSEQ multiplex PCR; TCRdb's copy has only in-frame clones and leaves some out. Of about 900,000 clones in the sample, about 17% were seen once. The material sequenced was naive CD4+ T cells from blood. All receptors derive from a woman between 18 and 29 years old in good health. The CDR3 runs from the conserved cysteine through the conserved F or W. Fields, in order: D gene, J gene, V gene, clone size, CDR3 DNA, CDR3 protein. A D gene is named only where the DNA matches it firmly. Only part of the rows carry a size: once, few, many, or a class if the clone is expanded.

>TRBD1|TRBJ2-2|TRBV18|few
TGTGCCAGCTCGCCTAGGACAGGGGCCACCGGGGAGCTGTTTTTT
CASSPRTGATGELFF
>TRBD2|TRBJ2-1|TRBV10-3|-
TGTGCCATCAGTGGAGGTTGGGTAGCGGGAAAAGGGGGATACAATGAGCAGTTCTTC
CAISGGWVAGKGGYNEQFF
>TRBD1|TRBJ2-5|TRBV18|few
TGTGCCAGCTCGACAGGGGAGACCCAGTACTTC
CASSTGETQYF
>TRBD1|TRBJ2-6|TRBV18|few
TGTGCCAGCTCACCGAGACAGGGGGGCTCTGGGGCCAACGTCCTGACTTTC
CASSPRQGGSGANVLTF
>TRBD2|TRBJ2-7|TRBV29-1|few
TGCAGCGGGATAGCGGGACCCGCCTACGAGCAGTACTTC
CSGIAGPAYEQYF
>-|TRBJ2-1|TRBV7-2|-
TGTGCCAGCAGCTTAGTCCCGTCCTACAATGAGCAGTTCTTC
CASSLVPSYNEQFF
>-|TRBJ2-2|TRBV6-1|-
TGTGCCAGCAGTTATGGTGTCGGGGAGCTGTTTTTT
CASSYGVGELFF
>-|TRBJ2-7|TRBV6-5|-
TGTGCCAGCAGTTACTCGAGGGGGGCGGGGGAGCAGTACTTC
CASSYSRGAGEQYF
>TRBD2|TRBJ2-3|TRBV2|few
TGTGCCAGCAGGTACCGACTAGCGGGTGTATTGGTCTTCCGCACAGATACGCAGTATTTT
CASRYRLAGVLVFRTDTQYF
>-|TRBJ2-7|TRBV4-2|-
TGTGCCAGCAGCCAAGAGGGGCTAAGTCACTACGAGCAGTACTTC
CASSQEGLSHYEQYF
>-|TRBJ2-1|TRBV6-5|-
TGTGCCAGCAGCAGAAACAATGAGCAGTTCTTC
CASSRNNEQFF
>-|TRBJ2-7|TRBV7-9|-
TGTGCCAGCAGCTTTCATCTGTACGAGCAGTACTTC
CASSFHLYEQYF
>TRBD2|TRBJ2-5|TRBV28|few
TGTGCCAGCACAAGCGGGGAGGGACTGGGCGAGACCCAGTACTTC
CASTSGEGLGETQYF
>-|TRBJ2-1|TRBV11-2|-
TGTGCCAGCAGCCAGGGGAGCGGCGCAGACAATGAGCAGTTCTTC
CASSQGSGADNEQFF
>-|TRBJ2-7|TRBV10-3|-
TGTGCCAGCAGTTACTCAAGGATCTCCTACGAGCAGTACTTC
CASSYSRISYEQYF
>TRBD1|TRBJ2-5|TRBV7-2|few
TGTGCCAGCAGCAAAGGGACAGGTCAAGAGACCCAGTACTTC
CASSKGTGQETQYF
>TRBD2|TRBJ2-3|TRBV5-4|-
TGTGCCAGCAGCTTGGCAGCGGGAGTGACAGATACGCAGTATTTT
CASSLAAGVTDTQYF
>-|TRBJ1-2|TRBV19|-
TGTGCCAGTAGTATACAGGGTGACTATGGCTACACCTTC
CASSIQGDYGYTF
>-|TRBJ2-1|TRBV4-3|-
TGCGCCAGCAGCCAGTGGACTCGCTCCTACAATGAGCAGTTCTTC
CASSQWTRSYNEQFF
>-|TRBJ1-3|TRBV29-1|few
TGCAGCGTTGACCCAGGCGAAAACACCATATATTTT
CSVDPGENTIYF
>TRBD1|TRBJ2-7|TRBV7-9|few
TGTGCCAGCAGCTATGAGACAGGGGGCGCTTACGAGCAGTACTTC
CASSYETGGAYEQYF
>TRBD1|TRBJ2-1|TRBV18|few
TGTGCCAGCTCTAAGGGGACAGGGGCCTACAATGAGCAGTTCTTC
CASSKGTGAYNEQFF
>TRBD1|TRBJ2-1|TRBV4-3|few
TGCGCCAGCAGCCAAGGGCGGACAGGGGCAGATGAGCAGTTCTTC
CASSQGRTGADEQFF
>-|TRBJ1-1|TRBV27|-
TGTGCCAGCAGTTACAGGGTAAACACTGAAGCTTTCTTT
CASSYRVNTEAFF
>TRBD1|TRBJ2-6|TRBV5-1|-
TGCGCCAGCAGATTGACAGGGGGGACCTCTGGGGCCAACGTCCTGACTTTC
CASRLTGGTSGANVLTF
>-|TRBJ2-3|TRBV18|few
TGTGCCAGCTCACCGACAATGTACGCAGATACGCAGTATTTT
CASSPTMYADTQYF
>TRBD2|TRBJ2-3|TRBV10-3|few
TGTGCCATCAGTGGAACCGGACTAGCGGGAGCACTAGATACGCAGTATTTT
CAISGTGLAGALDTQYF
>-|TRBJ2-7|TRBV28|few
TGTGCCAGCGGCCTGGGGGCTGACTACGAGCAGTACTTC
CASGLGADYEQYF